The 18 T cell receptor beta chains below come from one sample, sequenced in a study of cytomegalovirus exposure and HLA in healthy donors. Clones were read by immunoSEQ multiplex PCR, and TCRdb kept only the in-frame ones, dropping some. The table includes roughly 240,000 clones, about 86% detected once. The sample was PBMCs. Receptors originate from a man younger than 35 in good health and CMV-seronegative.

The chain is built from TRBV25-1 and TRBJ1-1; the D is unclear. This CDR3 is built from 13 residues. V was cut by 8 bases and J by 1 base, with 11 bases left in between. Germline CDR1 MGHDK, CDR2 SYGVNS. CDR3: CASAPRQNTEAFF. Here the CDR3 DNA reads TGTGCCAGCGCGCCGCGACAGAACACTGAAGCTTTCTTT.

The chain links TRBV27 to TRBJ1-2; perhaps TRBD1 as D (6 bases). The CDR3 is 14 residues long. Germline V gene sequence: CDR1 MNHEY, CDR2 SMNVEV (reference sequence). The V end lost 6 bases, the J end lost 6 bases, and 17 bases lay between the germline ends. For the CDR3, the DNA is TGTGCCAGCAGCAAAAGTGGGGACATTAATGGCTACACCTTC. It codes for CASSKSGDINGYTF.

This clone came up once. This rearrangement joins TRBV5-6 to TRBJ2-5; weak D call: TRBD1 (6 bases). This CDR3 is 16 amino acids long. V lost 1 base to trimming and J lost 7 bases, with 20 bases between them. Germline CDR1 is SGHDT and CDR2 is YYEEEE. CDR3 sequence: CASSLFDTYRAGTQYF. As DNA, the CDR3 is TGTGCCAGCAGCTTGTTTGATACGTACAGGGCCGGGACCCAGTACTTC.

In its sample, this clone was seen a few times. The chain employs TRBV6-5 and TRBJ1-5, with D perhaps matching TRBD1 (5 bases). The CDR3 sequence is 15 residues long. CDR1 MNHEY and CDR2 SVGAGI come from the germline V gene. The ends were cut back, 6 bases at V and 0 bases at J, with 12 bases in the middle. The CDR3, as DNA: TGTGCCAGCAGCGTCCGACAGAATAGCAATCAGCCCCAGCATTTT. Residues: CASSVRQNSNQPQHF.

The CDR3 here is CASSRSGLAGENNEQFF. CDR3 in DNA: TGCGCCAGCAGCCGCTCGGGACTAGCGGGAGAAAACAATGAGCAGTTCTTC. The V gene is TRBV4-3, the J gene TRBJ2-1; 14 nucleotides line up with TRBD2. Trimming took 4 bases from V and 5 from J; bases not matched to a gene: 7. This CDR3 contains 17 residues. CDR1 is LGHNA and CDR2 is YSLEER in the germline V gene.

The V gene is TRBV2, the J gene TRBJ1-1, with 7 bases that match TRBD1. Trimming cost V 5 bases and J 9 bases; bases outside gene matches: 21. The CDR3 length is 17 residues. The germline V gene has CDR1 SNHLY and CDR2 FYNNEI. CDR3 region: CASSLGRSWMGTAQAFF. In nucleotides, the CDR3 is TGTGCCAGCAGTTTGGGCCGCTCTTGGATGGGGACAGCTCAAGCTTTCTTT.

The CDR3 sequence: CASTVTAENTEAFF. The CDR3 nucleotides are TGTGCCAGCACAGTTACAGCAGAGAACACTGAAGCTTTCTTT. The chain uses TRBV6-5 and TRBJ1-1; the D is unclear. Germline CDR1 reads MNHEY; CDR2 reads SVGAGI. This CDR3 has 14 residues. V was pared by 7 bases and J by 1 base, with 13 bases between.

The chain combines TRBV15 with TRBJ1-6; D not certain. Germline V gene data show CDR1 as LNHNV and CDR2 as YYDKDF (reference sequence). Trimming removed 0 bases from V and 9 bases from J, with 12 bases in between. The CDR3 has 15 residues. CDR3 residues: CATSRDRKAGSPLHF. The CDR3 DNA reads TGTGCCACCAGCAGAGATAGGAAGGCAGGTTCACCCCTCCACTTT. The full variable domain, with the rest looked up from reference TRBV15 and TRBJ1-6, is DAMVIQNPRYQVTQFGKPVTLSCSQTLNHNVMYWYQQKSSQAPKLLFHYYDKDFNNEADTPDNFQSRRPNTSFCFLDIRSPGLGDTAMYLCATSRDRKAGSPLHFGNGTRLTVT.

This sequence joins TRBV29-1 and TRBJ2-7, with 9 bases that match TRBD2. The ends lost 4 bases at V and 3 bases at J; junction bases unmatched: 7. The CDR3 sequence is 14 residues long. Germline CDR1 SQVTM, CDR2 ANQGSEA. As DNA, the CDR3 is TGCAGCGTTGGGTGGAAGCGGGGGGTCTACGAGCAGTACTTC. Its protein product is CSVGWKRGVYEQYF.

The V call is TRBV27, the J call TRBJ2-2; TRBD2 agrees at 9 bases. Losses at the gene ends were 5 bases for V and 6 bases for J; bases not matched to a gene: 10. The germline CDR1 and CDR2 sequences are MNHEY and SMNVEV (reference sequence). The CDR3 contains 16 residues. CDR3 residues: CASSLGAGGRAGELFF. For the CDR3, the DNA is TGTGCCAGCAGTCTCGGCGCGGGCGGGAGGGCCGGGGAGCTGTTTTTT.

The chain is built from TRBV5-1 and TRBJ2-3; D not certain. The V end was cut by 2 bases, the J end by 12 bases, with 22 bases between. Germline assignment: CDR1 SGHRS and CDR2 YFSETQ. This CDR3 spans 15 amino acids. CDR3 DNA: TGCGCCAGCAGCTTAGGAGACCGAAGTTCCTCCCGACAGTATTTT. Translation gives CASSLGDRSSSRQYF.

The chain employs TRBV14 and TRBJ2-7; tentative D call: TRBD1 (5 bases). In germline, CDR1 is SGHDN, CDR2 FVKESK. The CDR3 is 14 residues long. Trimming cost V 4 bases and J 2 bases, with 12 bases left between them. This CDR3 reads CASSRIDSTYEQYF. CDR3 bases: TGTGCCAGCAGCCGAATAGACAGTACCTACGAGCAGTACTTC.

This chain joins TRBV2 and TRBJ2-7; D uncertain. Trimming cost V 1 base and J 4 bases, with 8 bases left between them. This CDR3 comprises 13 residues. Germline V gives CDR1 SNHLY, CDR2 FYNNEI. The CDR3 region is CASSEVNSYEQYF. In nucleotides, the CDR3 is TGTGCCAGCAGTGAAGTCAACTCGTACGAGCAGTACTTC.

The CDR3 is CASSVEGTGYTDTQYF. The CDR3 coding sequence is TGTGCCAGCAGCGTAGAAGGGACAGGGTACACAGATACGCAGTATTTT. The V call is TRBV9, the J call TRBJ2-3, with 9 nucleotides matching TRBD1. Germline CDR1 and CDR2: SGDLS and YYNGEE. Trimming cost V 0 bases and J 2 bases; bases outside gene matches: 4. There are 16 residues in the CDR3. Drawing the rest from reference TRBV9 and TRBJ2-3, the complete variable domain is DSGVTQTPKHLITATGQRVTLRCSPRSGDLSVYWYQQSLDQGLQFLIQYYNGEERAKGNILERFSAQQFPDLHSELNLSSLELGDSALYFCASSVEGTGYTDTQYFGPGTRLTVL.

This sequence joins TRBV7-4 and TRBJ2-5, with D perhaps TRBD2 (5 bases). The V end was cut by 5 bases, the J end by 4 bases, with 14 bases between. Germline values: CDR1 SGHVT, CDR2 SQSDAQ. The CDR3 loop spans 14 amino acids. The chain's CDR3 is CASSVTTTGETQYF. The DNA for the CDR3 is TGTGCCAGCAGCGTGACTACGACGGGAGAGACCCAGTACTTC. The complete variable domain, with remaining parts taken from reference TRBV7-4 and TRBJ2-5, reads GAGVSQSPRYKVAKRGRDVALRCDSISGHVTLYWYRQTLGQGSEVLTYSQSDAQRDKSGRPSGRFSAERPERSVSTLKIQRTEQGDSAVYLCASSVTTTGETQYFGPGTRLLVL.

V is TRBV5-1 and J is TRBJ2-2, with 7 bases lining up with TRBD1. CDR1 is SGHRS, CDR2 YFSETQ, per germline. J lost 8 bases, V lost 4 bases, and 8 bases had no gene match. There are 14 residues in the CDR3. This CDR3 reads CASSGEGGAGELFF. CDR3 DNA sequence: TGCGCCAGCAGCGGGGAAGGGGGCGCGGGGGAGCTGTTTTTT. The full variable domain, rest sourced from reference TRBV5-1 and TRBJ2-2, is KAGVTQTPRYLIKTRGQQVTLSCSPISGHRSVSWYQQTPGQGLQFLFEYFSETQRNKGNFPGRFSGRQFSNSRSEMNVSTLELGDSALYLCASSGEGGAGELFFGEGSRLTVL.

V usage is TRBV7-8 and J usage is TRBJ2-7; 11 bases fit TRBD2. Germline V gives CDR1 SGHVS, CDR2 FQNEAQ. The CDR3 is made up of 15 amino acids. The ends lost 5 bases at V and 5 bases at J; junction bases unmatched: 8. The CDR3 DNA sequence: TGTGCCAGCAGCCGGGACGGGACTAGCGGCGACGAGCAGTACTTC. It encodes CASSRDGTSGDEQYF.

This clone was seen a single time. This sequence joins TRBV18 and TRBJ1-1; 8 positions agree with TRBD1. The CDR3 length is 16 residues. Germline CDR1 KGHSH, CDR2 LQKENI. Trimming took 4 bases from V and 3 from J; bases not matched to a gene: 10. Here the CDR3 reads CASSHFPGQEYTEAFF. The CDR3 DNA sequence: TGTGCCAGCTCACATTTTCCGGGACAGGAGTACACTGAAGCTTTCTTT.